The next 18 T cell receptor beta chains were all read from a single sample in a study of a mutant IDH1 vaccine in newly diagnosed glioma. Stated time point: week 11, during vaccination. All doses held 300 ug of mutant IDH1 20-mer peptide, with topical imiquimod. The antigens for these receptors are not known. The table came from immunoSEQ multiplex PCR; TCRdb's copy has only in-frame clones and leaves some out. The top ten clones hold 0.55% to 0.7% of a sample with 100,000 to 120,000 clones, approximately 87% of them seen once. The starting material was PBMCs, obtained from a glioma patient whose treatment included an IDH1 peptide vaccine. The receptors originated from a woman aged 45-65 years with glioma.

This chain joins TRBV13 and TRBJ2-3; D may be TRBD1 or TRBD2 (5 bases each). The V gene lost 2 bases and the J gene lost 10 bases, with 13 bases spanning the gap. The CDR3 spans 13 residues. Germline V gene lookup returns CDR1 PRHDT and CDR2 FYEKMQ (reference sequence). The CDR3 region has the DNA TGTGCCAGCAGCTTAACCGGGACCTCTCCGCAGTATTTT. Protein: CASSLTGTSPQYF.

This chain connects TRBV19 to TRBJ1-5; possibly TRBD1 for D (6 bases). The CDR3 spans 13 residues. Deletions cut 7 bases from V and 6 bases from J, with 13 bases between. Per germline, CDR1 LNHDA and CDR2 SQIVND (reference sequence). The CDR3 DNA sequence: TGTGCCAGTACCTCGAGGGGGTTTCAGCCCCAGCATTTT. It is translated as CASTSRGFQPQHF.

The J gene is TRBJ2-5, the V gene TRBV18; perhaps TRBD2 as D (6 bases). Trimming took 2 bases from V and 8 from J, leaving 15 bases between them. This CDR3 contains 14 residues. Germline V gene data show CDR1 as KGHSH and CDR2 as LQKENI. The CDR3 DNA sequence: TGTGCCAGCTCACCAGGATCTAGGGAGGAAACCCAGTACTTC. Residues: CASSPGSREETQYF. The variable domain in full, with the rest retrieved from reference TRBV18 and TRBJ2-5, is NAGVMQNPRHLVRRRGQEARLRCSPMKGHSHVYWYRQLPEEGLKFMVYLQKENIIDESGMPKERFSAEFPKEGPSILRIQQVVRGDSAAYFCASSPGSREETQYFGPGTRLLVL.

The V call is TRBV2, the J call TRBJ2-6; 7 positions match TRBD1. V shed 6 bases and J 4 bases; nucleotides not matched to a gene: 3. Germline CDR1 SNHLY, CDR2 FYNNEI. CDR3 size: 14 residues. The CDR3 protein is CASRTGSGANVLTF. CDR3 nucleotide sequence: TGTGCCAGCAGGACAGGGTCAGGGGCCAACGTCCTGACTTTC.

The rearrangement joins TRBV11-3 to TRBJ2-1; 11 bases agree with TRBD1. The CDR3 length is 14 residues. Trimming removed 5 bases from V and 9 bases from J; junction bases left unmatched: 6. Germline V gene sequence: CDR1 SGHNT, CDR2 YENEEA. In DNA form, the CDR3 reads TGTGCCAGCAGCCACCGGGACAGGGGGAGTGAGCAGTTCTTC. As protein: CASSHRDRGSEQFF. Variable domain in full (rest from reference TRBV11-3 and TRBJ2-1): EAGVVQSPRYKIIEKKQPVAFWCNPISGHNTLYWYLQNLGQGPELLIRYENEEAVDDSQLPKDRFSAERLKGVDSTLKIQPAELGDSAVYLCASSHRDRGSEQFFGPGTRLTVL.

The chain recombines TRBV15 with TRBJ2-7, with TRBD1 identical over 10 bases. Germline CDR1 is LNHNV and CDR2 is YYDKDF (reference sequence). V gave up 1 base and J gave up 1 base; unmatched junction bases: 4. The CDR3 consists of 16 residues. CDR3 region: CATSRAGTGESYEQYF. In nucleotides, the CDR3 is TGTGCCACCAGCAGAGCCGGGACAGGGGAATCCTACGAGCAGTACTTC.

There are a few counts of this clone. J is TRBJ2-1 and V is TRBV28, with D perhaps assigned TRBD1 or TRBD2 (5 bases each). The V end was cut by 6 bases, the J end by 8 bases, with 17 bases between. The CDR3 covers 14 residues. Germline-derived CDR1 and CDR2 are MDHEN and SYDVKM. The CDR3 reads CASSFIGEWDEQFF. The CDR3 nucleotides read TGTGCCAGCAGCTTTATAGGGGAGTGGGATGAGCAGTTCTTC.

J is TRBJ1-1 and V is TRBV28; no reliable D call. Between the trimmed V and J ends, which lost 8 bases and 0 bases, there was a span of 10 bases. The CDR3 loop spans 13 amino acids. CDR1 MDHEN and CDR2 SYDVKM come from the germline V gene. CDR3 in amino acids: CASLRVMNTEAFF. The CDR3 DNA reads as TGTGCCAGCCTCCGGGTAATGAACACTGAAGCTTTCTTT.

This clone was found a few times. The gene calls are TRBV5-1 and TRBJ2-7, with 8 bases aligning to TRBD2. CDR3 length: 15 residues. The germline V gene has CDR1 SGHRS and CDR2 YFSETQ. The J segment lost 0 bases and the V segment lost 2 bases, leaving 4 bases of the junction unmatched. The DNA of the CDR3 is TGCGCCAGCAGCTTCCTGAGCGGGAGCTCCTACGAGCAGTACTTC. Its protein product is CASSFLSGSSYEQYF.

The chain couples TRBV18 to TRBJ1-1; TRBD1 matches at 7 bases. The V segment lost 6 bases and the J segment 4 bases; nucleotides outside the gene matches: 11. Looked up from germline, CDR1 is KGHSH and CDR2 is LQKENI. CDR3 length: 15 residues. The CDR3 protein is CASSLDRRKGTEAFF. The CDR3, as DNA: TGTGCCAGCTCCCTGGACAGGAGGAAGGGCACTGAAGCTTTCTTT.

V is TRBV7-3 and J is TRBJ2-5, with 12 bases that match TRBD2. The CDR3 is made up of 16 amino acids. V lost 2 bases and J lost 5; bases outside the gene matches: 6. Germline V gives CDR1 SGHTA, CDR2 FQGTGA. The CDR3 coding sequence is TGTGCCAGCAGCTTACTAGCGGGAGGGCCGGTGGAGACCCAGTACTTC. Amino acids: CASSLLAGGPVETQYF.

V gene TRBV25-1 combines with J gene TRBJ1-1, with D uncertain. The V and J ends lost 5 bases and 6 bases respectively, with 13 bases between them. The length of the CDR3 is 13 residues. Per germline, CDR1 MGHDK and CDR2 SYGVNS. The CDR3 loop is CASSLNLEAEAFF. CDR3 coding DNA: TGTGCCAGCAGTTTGAACCTAGAGGCTGAAGCTTTCTTT.

This rearrangement joins TRBV21-1 to TRBJ2-4; the DNA was not compared with TRBD1, the D call given in the table. TRBV21-1 is annotated as a pseudogene. There are 15 residues in the CDR3. Written as DNA, the CDR3 is TGTGCCATGATCTCCCAGGAACTAGCCAAAAACATTCAGTACTTC. Translating gives CAMISQELAKNIQYF.

This clone was picked up a small number of times. The chain joins TRBV5-1 to TRBJ1-1; possibly TRBD1 for D (6 bases). The germline CDR1 and CDR2 sequences are SGHRS and YFSETQ. The CDR3 covers 13 residues. V lost 4 bases to trimming and J lost 2 bases, with 9 bases between them. The CDR3 protein is CASSRDTNTEAFF. In DNA, the CDR3 is TGCGCCAGCAGCAGGGACACCAACACTGAAGCTTTCTTT. The variable domain in full, completed from reference TRBV5-1 and TRBJ1-1, reads KAGVTQTPRYLIKTRGQQVTLSCSPISGHRSVSWYQQTPGQGLQFLFEYFSETQRNKGNFPGRFSGRQFSNSRSEMNVSTLELGDSALYLCASSRDTNTEAFFGQGTRLTVV.

This clone appeared a single time. The chain couples TRBV4-1 to TRBJ1-1; D gene uncertain. The V end was cut by 3 bases, the J end by 0 bases, with 8 bases between. This CDR3 has 14 residues. Germline V gives CDR1 MGHRA, CDR2 YSYEKL. The CDR3 sequence: CASSHGRMNTEAFF. CDR3 nucleotides: TGCGCCAGCAGCCACGGTCGGATGAACACTGAAGCTTTCTTT.

In this sample, this clone turned up once. The chain joins TRBV5-1 to TRBJ1-2; unclear D gene. In germline, CDR1 is SGHRS, CDR2 YFSETQ. Between the trimmed V and J ends, which lost 4 bases and 6 bases, there was a span of 16 bases. The CDR3 is 14 residues long. The CDR3 loop is CASSPGSQDHGYTF. The CDR3 nucleotides read TGCGCCAGCAGCCCCGGAAGCCAAGACCATGGCTACACCTTC.

This chain joins TRBV11-2 and TRBJ2-7; D gene uncertain. The CDR3 spans 13 residues. Trimming shortened V by 5 bases and J by 3 bases, and 11 bases separated the two germline ends. Looked up from germline, CDR1 is SGHAT and CDR2 is FQNNGV. The CDR3 DNA follows: TGTGCCAGCAGCCTCCATTTTGTCTACGAGCAGTACTTC. Translating gives CASSLHFVYEQYF.

This chain's CDR3 is CASSLGLRNEQFF. CDR3 nucleotides: TGTGCCAGCAGCCTTGGTCTCCGAAATGAGCAGTTCTTC. The rearrangement links TRBV7-9 to TRBJ2-1; D call uncertain. CDR3 length: 13 residues. CDR1 and CDR2 (germline): SEHNR, FQNEAQ (reference sequence). V was pared by 5 bases and J by 7 bases, with 12 bases between.